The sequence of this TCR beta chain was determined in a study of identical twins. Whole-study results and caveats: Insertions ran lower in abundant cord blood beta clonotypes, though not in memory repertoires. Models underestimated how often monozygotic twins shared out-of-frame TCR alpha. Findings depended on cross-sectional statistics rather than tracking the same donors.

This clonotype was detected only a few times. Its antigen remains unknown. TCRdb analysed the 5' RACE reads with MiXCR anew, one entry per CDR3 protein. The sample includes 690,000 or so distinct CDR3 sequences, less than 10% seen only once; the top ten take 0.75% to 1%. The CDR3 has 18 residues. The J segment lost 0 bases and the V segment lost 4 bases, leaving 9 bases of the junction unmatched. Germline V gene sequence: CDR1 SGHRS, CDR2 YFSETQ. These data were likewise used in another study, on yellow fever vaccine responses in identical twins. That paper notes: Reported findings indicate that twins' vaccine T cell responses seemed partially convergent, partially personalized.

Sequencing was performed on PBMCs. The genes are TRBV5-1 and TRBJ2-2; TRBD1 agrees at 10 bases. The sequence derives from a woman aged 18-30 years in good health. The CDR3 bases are TGCGCCAGCAGCGCCTGGTGGGACAGGGGCTCGAACACCGGGGAGCTGTTTTTT. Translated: CASSAWWDRGSNTGELFF.